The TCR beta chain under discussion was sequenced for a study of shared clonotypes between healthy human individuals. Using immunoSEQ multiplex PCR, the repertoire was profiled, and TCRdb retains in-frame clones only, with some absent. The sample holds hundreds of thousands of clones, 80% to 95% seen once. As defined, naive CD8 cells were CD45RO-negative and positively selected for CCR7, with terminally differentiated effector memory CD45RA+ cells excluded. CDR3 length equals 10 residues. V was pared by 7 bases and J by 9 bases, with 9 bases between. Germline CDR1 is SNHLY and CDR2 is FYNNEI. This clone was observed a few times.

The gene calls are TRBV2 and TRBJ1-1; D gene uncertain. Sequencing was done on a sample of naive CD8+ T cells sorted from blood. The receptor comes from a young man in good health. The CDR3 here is CASTGRKAFF. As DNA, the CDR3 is TGTGCCAGCACGGGCCGGAAAGCTTTCTTT.